This note documents a single T cell receptor beta chain sequence. The time point: after dendritic cell vaccination, including at tumor progression/relapse. The data originate from a study of glioma-infiltrating T cells after dendritic cell vaccination. TCRdb's table, derived via immunoSEQ multiplex PCR, lists solely in-frame clones and lacks some. The sample records approximately 90,000 clones, over 75% being singletons. V lost 1 base and J lost 3; bases outside the gene matches: 14. The germline CDR1 and CDR2 sequences are MGHRA and YSYEKL. The CDR3 has 19 residues. Source: blood, taken after dendritic cell vaccination. V usage is TRBV4-1 and J usage is TRBJ2-2, with 7 bases that match TRBD1. The origin of this receptor is a human donor with glioblastoma. CDR3 sequence reads: CASSQGSKGRGGYTGELFF. The CDR3 DNA reads as TGCGCCAGCAGCCAAGGCTCAAAAGGGAGAGGGGGCTACACCGGGGAGCTGTTTTTT.